Each of the 19 T cell receptor beta chains below was sequenced from the same sample in a study of T cell responses to AZD1222 COVID-19 vaccine. Data came from immunoSEQ multiplex PCR; TCRdb stores just in-frame clones and leaves some out. The sample has tens of thousands of clones, approximately 90% seen once; the top ten hold approximately 5%. Sequences were derived from peripheral blood, sampled 28 days after the second AZD1222 dose. Receptor source: an adult who received the AZD1222 COVID-19 vaccine.

The chain employs TRBV19 and TRBJ2-7; no clear D gene. Trimming took off 9 bases at V and 2 bases at J, with 11 bases between the two ends. Germline-derived CDR1 and CDR2 are LNHDA and SQIVND (reference sequence). The CDR3 sequence is 12 residues long. The CDR3 region is CASSDTAYEQYF. CDR3 nucleotides: TGTGCCAGCTCCGACACCGCCTACGAGCAGTACTTC.

This clone was detected only a few times. This chain connects TRBV7-3 to TRBJ2-3, with D perhaps being TRBD1 or TRBD2 (7 bases each). Germline CDR1 SGHTA, CDR2 FQGTGA. This CDR3 spans 13 amino acids. V gave up 4 bases and J gave up 8 bases, with 13 bases separating them. The CDR3: CASSSPGGGTQYF. CDR3 nucleotides: TGTGCCAGCAGCTCCCCAGGGGGGGGTACGCAGTATTTT.

The rearrangement joins TRBV10-1 to TRBJ1-1; D is possibly TRBD1 (5 bases). The V end lost 7 bases, the J end lost 0 bases, and 6 bases lay between the germline ends. The CDR3 totals 12 residues. The germline V gene encodes CDR1 WNHNN and CDR2 SYGVQD (reference sequence). Here the CDR3 reads CASKGVNTEAFF. CDR3 nucleotide sequence: TGCGCCAGCAAAGGGGTGAACACTGAAGCTTTCTTT.

The chain combines TRBV6-1 with TRBJ1-5; D may be TRBD1 (6 bases). The ends were cut back, 2 bases at V and 4 bases at J, with 15 bases in the middle. The germline V gene encodes CDR1 MNHNS and CDR2 SASEGT. The CDR3 is 16 amino acids. The CDR3 region is CASSERGVKGNQPQHF. The CDR3 DNA reads TGTGCCAGCAGTGAAAGGGGGGTTAAGGGTAATCAGCCCCAGCATTTT.

V gene TRBV29-1 combines with J gene TRBJ1-4, with 8 bases lining up with TRBD1. Germline V lookup: CDR1 SQVTM, CDR2 ANQGSEA. The CDR3 is made up of 15 amino acids. Trimming cost V 0 bases and J 8 bases; bases outside gene matches: 8. The CDR3 protein is CSVEEPQGAGEKLFF. The CDR3, as DNA: TGCAGCGTTGAAGAGCCGCAGGGGGCTGGAGAAAAACTGTTTTTT. Complete variable domain (other parts from reference TRBV29-1 and TRBJ1-4): SAVISQKPSRDICQRGTSLTIQCQVDSQVTMMFWYRQQPGQSLTLIATANQGSEATYESGFVIDKFPISRPNLTFSTLTVSNMSPEDSSIYLCSVEEPQGAGEKLFFGSGTQLSVL.

Remarks on this clone: At the DNA level, this CDR3 is encoded by other sequences in the same sample as well. V usage is TRBV27 and J usage is TRBJ1-2; D is possibly TRBD1 (5 bases). This CDR3 region has 19 residues. Germline V CDR1 and CDR2: MNHEY, SMNVEV (reference sequence). Trimming stripped 3 bases from V and 3 bases from J, with 26 bases between. CDR3: CASSFFGSGTDYSYYGYTF. The CDR3 DNA is TGTGCCAGCAGTTTTTTTGGTTCTGGGACGGACTATTCCTACTATGGCTACACCTTC.

The rearrangement uses TRBV6-5 and TRBJ2-1, with 8 bases fitting TRBD1. Germline CDR1 and CDR2: MNHEY and SVGAGI. With V trimmed by 5 bases and J by 5 bases, 5 bases remained unmatched. CDR3 length: 14 residues. CDR3 nucleotide sequence: TGTGCCAGCAGTATGGACAGGGCTGACAATGAGCAGTTCTTC. Protein product: CASSMDRADNEQFF.

The chain employs TRBV30 and TRBJ2-3; no clear D gene. V was shortened by 0 bases and J by 6 bases, with 13 bases between the two germline ends. This CDR3 has 14 residues. Germline loops: CDR1 GTSNPN, CDR2 SVGIG (reference sequence). The CDR3 DNA reads TGTGCCTGGAGTGTGGAGAGCCCTGTTGATACGCAGTATTTT. Translating gives CAWSVESPVDTQYF.

The chain couples TRBV21-1 to TRBJ2-1; TRBD1, the table's D call, lacks a check against the DNA. TRBV21-1 counts as a pseudogene. The CDR3 covers 15 residues. CDR3 residues: CASSLGQGAYNEQFF. The CDR3 nucleotides read TGTGCCAGCAGCTTAGGACAGGGAGCGTACAATGAGCAGTTCTTC.

This clone was seen just once. The chain carries TRBV7-2 and TRBJ1-5; D unresolved. CDR1 is SGHTA and CDR2 is FQGNSA in the germline V gene. The CDR3 is made up of 17 amino acids. The V gene lost 1 base and the J gene lost 5 bases, with 18 bases spanning the gap. This CDR3 is CASSLGNWFQSYQPQHF. DNA of the CDR3: TGTGCCAGCAGCTTAGGTAATTGGTTTCAGAGTTATCAGCCCCAGCATTTT.

The chain employs TRBV7-9 and TRBJ1-2; TRBD1 matches at 8 bases. Germline CDR1 and CDR2: SEHNR and FQNEAQ (reference sequence). The length of the CDR3 is 15 residues. J was trimmed by 6 bases and V by 3 bases; bases with no gene match: 9. CDR3 coding DNA: TGTGCCAGCAGCTTGGAGGACAGGGCCCAGGATGGCTACACCTTC. It is translated as CASSLEDRAQDGYTF.

V usage is TRBV11-2 and J usage is TRBJ2-5, with TRBD2 matching over 11 bases. The CDR3 covers 15 residues. Germline V gives CDR1 SGHAT, CDR2 FQNNGV. The V segment lost 1 base and the J segment 4 bases; nucleotides outside the gene matches: 2. The CDR3 loop is CASSLATSGAETQYF. DNA of the CDR3: TGTGCCAGCAGCTTAGCGACTAGCGGGGCAGAGACCCAGTACTTC.

This rearrangement joins TRBV5-1 to TRBJ2-5; D is undetermined. The CDR3 sequence is 14 residues long. Germline CDR1 is SGHRS and CDR2 is YFSETQ. The germline V and J ends were trimmed by 0 bases and 2 bases, with 8 bases remaining between them. The CDR3 nucleotides read TGCGCCAGCAGCTTGGGTGGGCAACAAGAGACCCAGTACTTC. Amino acid sequence: CASSLGGQQETQYF.

The V call is TRBV7-8, the J call TRBJ2-1, with TRBD1 matching over 9 bases. The CDR3 has 16 amino acids. The ends lost 3 bases at V and 8 bases at J; junction bases unmatched: 11. The germline CDR1 and CDR2 sequences are SGHVS and FQNEAQ. The CDR3 bases are TGTGCCAGCAGCTTCCAGATAAGGACAGGGGTTGATGAGCAGTTCTTC. It yields the protein CASSFQIRTGVDEQFF.

The rearrangement links TRBV12-5 to TRBJ1-4, with D possibly being TRBD1 (6 bases). Per the germline V gene, CDR1 is LGHNT and CDR2 is FRNRAP. This CDR3 spans 13 amino acids. The ends were cut back, 7 bases at V and 5 bases at J, with 11 bases in the middle. The CDR3, as DNA: TGTGCTAGTGCCTGGGGGCTGAATGAAAAACTGTTTTTT. It is translated as CASAWGLNEKLFF. Combining the CDR3 with reference TRBV12-5 and TRBJ1-4 gives the whole variable domain DARVTQTPRHKVTEMGQEVTMRCQPILGHNTVFWYRQTMMQGLELLAYFRNRAPLDDSGMPKDRFSAEMPDATLATLKIQPSEPRDSAVYFCASAWGLNEKLFFGSGTQLSVL.

The chain links TRBV7-9 to TRBJ1-2; 7 bases are a match to TRBD1. The J segment lost 0 bases and the V segment lost 5 bases, leaving 6 bases of the junction unmatched. The CDR3 is 15 amino acids. Germline lookup yields CDR1 SEHNR and CDR2 FQNEAQ (reference sequence). CDR3 nucleotides: TGTGCCAGCAGCGAATTGGACAGGCCTAACTATGGCTACACCTTC. It translates to CASSELDRPNYGYTF.

This chain connects TRBV6-1 to TRBJ1-1, with TRBD1 as a possible D gene (5 bases). V lost 0 bases and J lost 8, with 16 bases in between. Germline values: CDR1 MNHNS, CDR2 SASEGT. The CDR3 runs 15 residues. The CDR3 region is CASSEARRQPWEAFF. CDR3 nucleotides: TGTGCCAGCAGTGAAGCGAGAAGACAGCCTTGGGAAGCTTTCTTT.

CDR3 region: CASSLTGLAGGHYNEQFF. The CDR3 DNA is TGTGCCAGCAGCTTAACGGGACTAGCGGGGGGCCACTACAATGAGCAGTTCTTC. This chain connects TRBV7-3 to TRBJ2-1; 15 bases align to TRBD2. J lost 3 bases, V lost 0 bases, and 3 bases had no gene match. The CDR3 runs 18 residues. The germline CDR1 and CDR2 sequences are SGHTA and FQGTGA.

Only one count was recorded for this clone. The gene calls are TRBV7-8 and TRBJ2-1; TRBD2 matches 9 bases. This CDR3 spans 15 amino acids. V trimming: 5 bases; J trimming: 6 bases; junction bases outside the gene matches: 8. CDR1 and CDR2 from the germline V gene are SGHVS and FQNEAQ. The CDR3 region is CASSTPGLASNEQFF. The CDR3 DNA reads TGTGCCAGCAGCACCCCGGGACTAGCTTCCAATGAGCAGTTCTTC. The full variable domain, with the rest looked up from reference TRBV7-8 and TRBJ2-1, is GAGVSQSPRYKVAKRGQDVALRCDPISGHVSLFWYQQALGQGPEFLTYFQNEAQLDKSGLPSDRFFAERPEGSVSTLKIQRTQQEDSAVYLCASSTPGLASNEQFFGPGTRLTVL.